This TCR beta chain derives from a study of blood T cell repertoires in COVID-19. Study overall: T cells, B-cell-depleted T cells, or PBMCs supplied cDNA or gDNA.

As handled by the study authors: For nucleated cells, counts were estimated from reference gene primer amplification. Measured with immunoSEQ multiplex PCR; TCRdb has only the in-frame clones, and not every one. From that table come the V and J calls and clone size; the DNA was used to work out D and trimming. The sample carries 55,000 to 65,000 clones, around 80% recorded once. The CDR3 covers 11 residues. Germline V gene data show CDR1 as LNHDA and CDR2 as SQIVND (reference sequence). V lost 10 bases and J 3 bases, leaving 9 bases between the germline ends. This clone turned up a few times. V usage is TRBV19 and J usage is TRBJ1-1; D is possibly TRBD1 (5 bases). The TCR originated in a man aged 55 to 70 with acute or convalescent COVID-19. Specimen: peripheral blood. The DNA for the CDR3 is TGTGCCACTGGGACTGACACTGAAGCTTTCTTT. Amino acids: CATGTDTEAFF.